This passage covers 9 T cell receptor beta chains from one sample sequenced in a study of cytomegalovirus exposure and HLA in healthy donors. Use of 60 Vbeta and 13 Jbeta primers characterized the PCR. Some clones are missing from TCRdb's copy, which holds only in-frame ones; the method was immunoSEQ multiplex PCR. In the table there are under 100,000 clones, 63% of which are singletons. Sequencing was done on a sample of PBMCs. These receptors were collected from a middle-aged woman in good health and CMV-seropositive.

V and J are TRBV4-3 and TRBJ2-2; TRBD1 is a possible D gene (6 bases). The V and J ends lost 4 bases and 0 bases respectively, with 18 bases between them. The germline V gene has CDR1 LGHNA and CDR2 YSLEER. The CDR3 loop spans 18 amino acids. CDR3 bases: TGCGCCAGCAGCCTCTGGGTATTGGGGGCCACGAACACCGGGGAGCTGTTTTTT. It specifies CASSLWVLGATNTGELFF.

V gene TRBV19 combines with J gene TRBJ1-5, with D hard to call. The V gene lost 3 bases and the J gene lost 5 bases, with 11 bases spanning the gap. In germline, CDR1 is LNHDA, CDR2 SQIVND (reference sequence). This CDR3 is built from 14 residues. CDR3 sequence reads: CASSIMDSDQPQHF. In DNA form, the CDR3 reads TGTGCCAGTAGTATTATGGACTCCGATCAGCCCCAGCATTTT.

V and J are TRBV9 and TRBJ2-3; 10 bases align to TRBD2. This CDR3 comprises 16 residues. Germline V CDR1 and CDR2: SGDLS, YYNGEE. The ends lost 3 bases at V and 6 bases at J; junction bases unmatched: 10. The CDR3 DNA reads as TGTGCCAGCAGCGCAGGACTAGCGGCCGTAAGGGATACGCAGTATTTT. Amino acids: CASSAGLAAVRDTQYF. The full variable domain, its missing parts supplied by reference TRBV9 and TRBJ2-3, is DSGVTQTPKHLITATGQRVTLRCSPRSGDLSVYWYQQSLDQGLQFLIQYYNGEERAKGNILERFSAQQFPDLHSELNLSSLELGDSALYFCASSAGLAAVRDTQYFGPGTRLTVL.

V is TRBV6-5 and J is TRBJ2-7; D is perhaps TRBD1 (5 bases). CDR3 length: 15 residues. V was clipped by 2 bases and J by 1 base, with 12 bases between them. Germline assignment: CDR1 MNHEY and CDR2 SVGAGI. CDR3 loop: CASSYQPGQSYEQYF. The CDR3 nucleotides read TGTGCCAGCAGTTACCAGCCAGGGCAATCCTACGAGCAGTACTTC.

This clone has more than one count but fewer than ten. The V and J genes are TRBV28 and TRBJ2-1, with 7 bases identical to TRBD2. Germline trimming cut 6 bases from V and 3 bases from J; bases unmatched to any gene: 14. CDR1 is MDHEN and CDR2 is SYDVKM in the germline V gene. This CDR3 is 17 amino acids long. The CDR3 coding sequence is TGTGCCAGCAGATCTACCCCCTGGGGACTAATCTACAATGAGCAGTTCTTC. Amino acid sequence: CASRSTPWGLIYNEQFF.

The chain uses TRBV4-2 and TRBJ1-2; 8 bases match TRBD1. The CDR3 loop spans 16 amino acids. The ends lost 4 bases at V and 1 base at J; junction bases unmatched: 8. Germline V gene data show CDR1 as LGHNA and CDR2 as YNFKEQ. As DNA, the CDR3 is TGTGCCAGCAGCCGTCATCGGGACAGGAATAACTATGGCTACACCTTC. Its translation is CASSRHRDRNNYGYTF.

This chain joins TRBV19 and TRBJ1-5; D might be TRBD1 (5 bases). The CDR3 loop spans 16 amino acids. Deletions cut 3 bases from V and 2 bases from J, with 14 bases between. Germline V gene sequence: CDR1 LNHDA, CDR2 SQIVND (reference sequence). Written as DNA, the CDR3 is TGTGCCAGTAGTATCGAAGACAGCTTGGGCAATCAGCCCCAGCATTTT. It is translated as CASSIEDSLGNQPQHF.

This clone was picked up a small number of times. This chain joins TRBV9 and TRBJ2-3; D is unresolved. V dropped 0 bases and J dropped 4 bases, with 12 bases sitting between them. The CDR3 contains 15 residues. Germline V gene data show CDR1 as SGDLS and CDR2 as YYNGEE. The CDR3 spells CASSVVGQPPDTQYF. The CDR3 nucleotides are TGTGCCAGCAGCGTAGTGGGCCAACCCCCAGATACGCAGTATTTT.

The chain has TRBV5-4 and TRBJ1-1, with 8 bases aligning to TRBD1. V gave up 3 bases and J gave up 11 bases; unmatched junction bases: 15. This CDR3 is built from 15 residues. Germline V gene sequence: CDR1 SGHNT, CDR2 YYREEE (reference sequence). The CDR3 region has the DNA TGTGCCAGCAGCTCAAAAAGTGGGACAGGTGTTGTCGCTTTCTTT. This sequence encodes CASSSKSGTGVVAFF.